This T cell receptor beta chain is from a study of response to subunit inactivated influenza vaccine. This clonotype turned up a few times. Its antigen is undetermined. This CDR3 is 16 amino acids long. V lost 5 bases and J lost 6, with 19 bases in between. The germline V gene encodes CDR1 SGHVS and CDR2 FQNEAQ. In TCRdb, the RT-PCR reads were re-called with MiXCR into one record per CDR3 protein. The table records 650,000 to 800,000 distinct CDR3 sequences, about 18% of them present only once. General observations from the study: Authors suggested each seasonal influenza vaccination recruits few new T cells.

Sample: PBMCs from blood, taken around 5 days after vaccination. V usage is TRBV7-8 and J usage is TRBJ1-4; D may be TRBD1 (5 bases). The source of this sequence is a man aged 50 to 60 who received an inactivated influenza vaccine. The DNA for the CDR3 is TGTGCCAGCAGCCCATTCGGCGGAACGGGGGATGAAAAACTGTTTTTT. Residues: CASSPFGGTGDEKLFF. The full variable domain, rest sourced from reference TRBV7-8 and TRBJ1-4, is GAGVSQSPRYKVAKRGQDVALRCDPISGHVSLFWYQQALGQGPEFLTYFQNEAQLDKSGLPSDRFFAERPEGSVSTLKIQRTQQEDSAVYLCASSPFGGTGDEKLFFGSGTQLSVL.